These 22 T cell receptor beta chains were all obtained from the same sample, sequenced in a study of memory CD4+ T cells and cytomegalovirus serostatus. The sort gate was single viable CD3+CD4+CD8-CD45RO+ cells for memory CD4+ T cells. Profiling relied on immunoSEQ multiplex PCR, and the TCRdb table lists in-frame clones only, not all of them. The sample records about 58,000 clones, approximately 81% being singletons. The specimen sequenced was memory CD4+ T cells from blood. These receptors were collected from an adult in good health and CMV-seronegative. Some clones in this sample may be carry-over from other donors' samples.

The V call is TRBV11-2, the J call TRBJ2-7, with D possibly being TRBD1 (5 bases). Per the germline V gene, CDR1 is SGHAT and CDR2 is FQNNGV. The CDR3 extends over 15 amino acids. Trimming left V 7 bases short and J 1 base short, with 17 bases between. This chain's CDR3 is CASTPLGATSYEQYF. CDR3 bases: TGTGCCAGCACCCCTTTAGGGGCTACTTCCTACGAGCAGTACTTC. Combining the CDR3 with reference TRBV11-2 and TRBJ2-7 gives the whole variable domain EAGVAQSPRYKIIEKRQSVAFWCNPISGHATLYWYQQILGQGPKLLIQFQNNGVVDDSQLPKDRFSAERLKGVDSTLKIQPAKLEDSAVYLCASTPLGATSYEQYFGPGTRLTVT.

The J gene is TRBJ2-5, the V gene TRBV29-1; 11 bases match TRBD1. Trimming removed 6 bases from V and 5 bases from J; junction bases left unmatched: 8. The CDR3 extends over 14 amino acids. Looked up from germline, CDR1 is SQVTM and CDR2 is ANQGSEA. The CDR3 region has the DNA TGCAGCGTAAGAACCGGGACAGGGGGGGAGACCCAGTACTTC. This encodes CSVRTGTGGETQYF.

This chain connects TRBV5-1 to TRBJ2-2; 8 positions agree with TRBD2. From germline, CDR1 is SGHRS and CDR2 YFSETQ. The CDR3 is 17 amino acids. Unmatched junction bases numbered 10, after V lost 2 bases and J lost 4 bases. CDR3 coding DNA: TGCGCCAGCAGCTTAAGGAGCGGGAGAGACGGCACCGGGGAGCTGTTTTTT. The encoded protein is CASSLRSGRDGTGELFF.

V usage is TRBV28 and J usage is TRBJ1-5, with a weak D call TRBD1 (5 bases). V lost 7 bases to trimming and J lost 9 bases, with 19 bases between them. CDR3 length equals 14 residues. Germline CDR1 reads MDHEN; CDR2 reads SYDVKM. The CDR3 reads CASTTGTAIGPQHF. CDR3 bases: TGTGCCAGCACCACCGGGACGGCGATAGGGCCCCAGCATTTT.

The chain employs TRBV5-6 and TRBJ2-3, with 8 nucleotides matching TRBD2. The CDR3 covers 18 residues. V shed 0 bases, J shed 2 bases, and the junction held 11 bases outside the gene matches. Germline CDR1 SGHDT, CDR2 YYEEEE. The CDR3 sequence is CASSLVLAGNSPTDTQYF. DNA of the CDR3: TGTGCCAGCAGCTTGGTCCTAGCGGGCAACTCCCCCACAGATACGCAGTATTTT.

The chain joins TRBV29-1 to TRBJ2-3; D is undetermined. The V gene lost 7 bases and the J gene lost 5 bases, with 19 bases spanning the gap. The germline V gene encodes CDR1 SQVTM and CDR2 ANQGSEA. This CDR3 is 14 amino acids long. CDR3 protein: CSAEAQIAGDTQYF. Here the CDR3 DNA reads TGCAGCGCTGAGGCTCAGATCGCCGGAGATACGCAGTATTTT.

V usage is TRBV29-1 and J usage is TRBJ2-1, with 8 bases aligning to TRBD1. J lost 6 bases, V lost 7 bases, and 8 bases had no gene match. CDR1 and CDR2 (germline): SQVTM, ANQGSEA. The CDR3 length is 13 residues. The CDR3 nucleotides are TGCAGCGCCCGACAGGGGCCGACCAATGAGCAGTTCTTC. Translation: CSARQGPTNEQFF.

This CDR3 is CASSVRPAGSIETQYF. CDR3 coding DNA: TGTGCCAGCAGCGTAAGGCCCGCGGGTAGTATAGAGACCCAGTACTTC. The chain combines TRBV9 with TRBJ2-5; D is possibly TRBD2 (5 bases). Germline V CDR1 and CDR2: SGDLS, YYNGEE. V dropped 1 base and J dropped 4 bases, with 17 bases sitting between them. There are 16 residues in the CDR3.

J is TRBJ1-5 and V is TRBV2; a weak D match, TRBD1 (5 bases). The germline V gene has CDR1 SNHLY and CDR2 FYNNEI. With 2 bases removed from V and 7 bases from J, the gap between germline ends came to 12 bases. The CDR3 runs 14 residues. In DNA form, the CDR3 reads TGTGCCAGCAGTGAATTCAGGGAAAGCCAGCCCCAGCATTTT. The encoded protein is CASSEFRESQPQHF. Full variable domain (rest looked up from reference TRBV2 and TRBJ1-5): EPEVTQTPSHQVTQMGQEVILRCVPISNHLYFYWYRQILGQKVEFLVSFYNNEISEKSEIFDDQFSVERPDGSNFTLKIRSTKLEDSAMYFCASSEFRESQPQHFGDGTRLSIL.

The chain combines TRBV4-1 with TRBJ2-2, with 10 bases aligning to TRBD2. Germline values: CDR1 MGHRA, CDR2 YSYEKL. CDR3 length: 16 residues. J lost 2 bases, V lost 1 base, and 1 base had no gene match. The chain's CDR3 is CASSQGTSGNTGELFF. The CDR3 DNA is TGCGCCAGCAGCCAAGGGACTAGCGGAAACACCGGGGAGCTGTTTTTT.

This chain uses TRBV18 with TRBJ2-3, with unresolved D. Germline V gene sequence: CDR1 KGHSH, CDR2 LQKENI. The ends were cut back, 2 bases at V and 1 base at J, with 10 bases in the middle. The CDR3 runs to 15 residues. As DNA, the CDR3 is TGTGCCAGCTCACCATCCACACCTCGCACAGATACGCAGTATTTT. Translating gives CASSPSTPRTDTQYF.

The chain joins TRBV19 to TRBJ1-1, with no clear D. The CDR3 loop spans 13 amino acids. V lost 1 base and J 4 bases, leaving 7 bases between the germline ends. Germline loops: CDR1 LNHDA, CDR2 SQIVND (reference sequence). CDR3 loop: CASSIVRGTEAFF. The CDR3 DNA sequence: TGTGCCAGTAGTATAGTTCGGGGCACTGAAGCTTTCTTT.

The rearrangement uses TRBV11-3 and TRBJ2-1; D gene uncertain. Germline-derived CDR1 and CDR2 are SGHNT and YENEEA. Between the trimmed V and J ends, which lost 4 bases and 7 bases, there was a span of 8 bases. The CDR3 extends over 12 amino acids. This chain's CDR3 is CASSYGVNEQFF. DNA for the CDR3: TGTGCCAGCAGCTATGGGGTAAATGAGCAGTTCTTC. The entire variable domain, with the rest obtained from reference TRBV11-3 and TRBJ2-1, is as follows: EAGVVQSPRYKIIEKKQPVAFWCNPISGHNTLYWYLQNLGQGPELLIRYENEEAVDDSQLPKDRFSAERLKGVDSTLKIQPAELGDSAVYLCASSYGVNEQFFGPGTRLTVL.

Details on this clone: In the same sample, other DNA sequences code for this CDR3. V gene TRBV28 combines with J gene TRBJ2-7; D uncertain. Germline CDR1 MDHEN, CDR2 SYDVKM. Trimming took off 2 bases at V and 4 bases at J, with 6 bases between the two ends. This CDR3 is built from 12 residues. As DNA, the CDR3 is TGTGCCAGCAGTTTAAAGGGATACGAGCAGTACTTC. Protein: CASSLKGYEQYF.

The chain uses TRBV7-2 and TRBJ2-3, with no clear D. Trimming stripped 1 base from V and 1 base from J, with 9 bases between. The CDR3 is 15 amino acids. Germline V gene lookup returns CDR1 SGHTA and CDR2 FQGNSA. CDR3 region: CASSLGTHRTDTQYF. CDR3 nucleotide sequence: TGTGCCAGCAGCTTAGGGACGCACCGCACAGATACGCAGTATTTT.

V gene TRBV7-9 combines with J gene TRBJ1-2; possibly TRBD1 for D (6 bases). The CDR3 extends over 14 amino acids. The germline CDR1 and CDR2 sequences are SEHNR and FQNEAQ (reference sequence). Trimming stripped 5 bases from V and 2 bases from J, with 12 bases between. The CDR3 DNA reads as TGTGCCAGCAGCCAGGGGACCGGAAACTATGGCTACACCTTC. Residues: CASSQGTGNYGYTF.

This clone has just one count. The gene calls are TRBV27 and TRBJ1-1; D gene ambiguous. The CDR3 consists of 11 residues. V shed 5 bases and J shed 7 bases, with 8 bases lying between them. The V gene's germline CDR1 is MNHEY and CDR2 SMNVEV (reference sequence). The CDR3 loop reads CASSPTGEAFF. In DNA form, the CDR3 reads TGTGCCAGCAGTCCCACGGGTGAAGCTTTCTTT.

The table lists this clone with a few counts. CDR3 amino acids: CATSRGEEQPQHF. The CDR3 nucleotides read TGTGCCACCAGCAGAGGGGAGGAGCAGCCCCAGCATTTT. This sequence joins TRBV15 and TRBJ1-5; D is ambiguous. The CDR3 loop spans 13 amino acids. Germline CDR1 reads LNHNV; CDR2 reads YYDKDF (reference sequence). Trimming shortened V by 1 base and J by 7 bases, and 8 bases separated the two germline ends.

CDR3 protein: CAIRAGGITDTQYF. The CDR3 DNA follows: TGTGCCATCAGGGCGGGGGGGATTACAGATACGCAGTATTTT. The V call is TRBV10-3, the J call TRBJ2-3, with 9 bases lining up with TRBD2. The J segment lost 3 bases and the V segment lost 6 bases, leaving 4 bases of the junction unmatched. The germline V gene has CDR1 ENHRY and CDR2 SYGVKD. CDR3 length: 14 amino acids.

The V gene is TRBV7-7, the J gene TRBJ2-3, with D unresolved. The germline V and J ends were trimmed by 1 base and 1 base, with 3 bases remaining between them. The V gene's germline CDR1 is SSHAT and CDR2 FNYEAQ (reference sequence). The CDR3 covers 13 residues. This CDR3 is CASSLGGTDTQYF. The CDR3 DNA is TGTGCCAGCAGCTTAGGGGGCACAGATACGCAGTATTTT.

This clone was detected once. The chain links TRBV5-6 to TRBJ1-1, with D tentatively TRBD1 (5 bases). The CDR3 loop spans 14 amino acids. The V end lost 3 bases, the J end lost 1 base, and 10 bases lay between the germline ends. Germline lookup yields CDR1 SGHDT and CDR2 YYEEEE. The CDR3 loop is CASSSPTGNTEAFF. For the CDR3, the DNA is TGTGCCAGCAGCTCCCCTACAGGGAACACTGAAGCTTTCTTT. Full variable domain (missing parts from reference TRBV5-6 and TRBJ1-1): DAGVTQSPTHLIKTRGQQVTLRCSPKSGHDTVSWYQQALGQGPQFIFQYYEEEERQRGNFPDRFSGHQFPNYSSELNVNALLLGDSALYLCASSSPTGNTEAFFGQGTRLTVV.

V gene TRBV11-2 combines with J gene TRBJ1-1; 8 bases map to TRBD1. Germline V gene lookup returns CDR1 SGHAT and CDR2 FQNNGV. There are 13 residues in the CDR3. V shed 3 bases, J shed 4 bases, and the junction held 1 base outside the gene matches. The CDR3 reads CASSLQGATEAFF. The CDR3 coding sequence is TGTGCCAGCAGCTTGCAGGGGGCCACTGAAGCTTTCTTT.